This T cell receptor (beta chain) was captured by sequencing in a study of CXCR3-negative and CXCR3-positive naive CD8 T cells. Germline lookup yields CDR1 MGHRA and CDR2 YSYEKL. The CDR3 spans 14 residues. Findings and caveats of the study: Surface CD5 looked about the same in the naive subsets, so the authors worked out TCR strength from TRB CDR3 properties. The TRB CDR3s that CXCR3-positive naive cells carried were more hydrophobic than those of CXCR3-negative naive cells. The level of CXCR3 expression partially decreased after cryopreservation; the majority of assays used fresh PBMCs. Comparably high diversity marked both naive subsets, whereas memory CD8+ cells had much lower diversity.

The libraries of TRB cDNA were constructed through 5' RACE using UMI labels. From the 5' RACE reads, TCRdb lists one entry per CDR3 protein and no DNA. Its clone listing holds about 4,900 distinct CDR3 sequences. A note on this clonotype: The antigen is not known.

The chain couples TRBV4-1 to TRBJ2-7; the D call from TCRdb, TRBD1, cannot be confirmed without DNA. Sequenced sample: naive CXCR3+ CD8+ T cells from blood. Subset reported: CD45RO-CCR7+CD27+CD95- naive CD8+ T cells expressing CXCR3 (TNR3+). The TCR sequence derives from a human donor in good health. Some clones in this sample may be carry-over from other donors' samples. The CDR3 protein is CASSQQGNSYEQYF.